These 25 T cell receptor beta chains originate from one sample sequenced in a study of blood T cell repertoires in COVID-19. Repertoires were generated with immunoSEQ multiplex PCR, while TCRdb's copy carries only in-frame clones and drops some. The profile shows over 85,000 clones, around 80% of them singletons. Sequencing was done on a sample of peripheral blood. All receptors come from a man aged 60 to 69 with acute or convalescent COVID-19.

The chain combines TRBV6-6 with TRBJ1-6, with 9 bases aligning to TRBD1. With V trimmed by 6 bases and J by 5 bases, 2 bases remained unmatched. The CDR3 is made up of 14 amino acids. The germline gives CDR1 MNHNY, CDR2 SVGAGI (reference sequence). The CDR3 DNA reads as TGTGCCAGCAGCCGGGACAGGGATAATTCACCCCTCCACTTT. Translation: CASSRDRDNSPLHF.

The rearrangement uses TRBV10-3 and TRBJ1-6; no clear D. The CDR3 is made up of 13 amino acids. V was trimmed by 0 bases and J by 15 bases, leaving 12 bases between them. Germline loops: CDR1 ENHRY, CDR2 SYGVKD. CDR3 region: CAISESLQEFLHF. CDR3 sequence (DNA): TGTGCCATCAGTGAGTCACTCCAGGAATTCCTCCACTTT.

The chain joins TRBV5-1 to TRBJ2-3, with 9 bases lining up with TRBD1. Germline lookup yields CDR1 SGHRS and CDR2 YFSETQ. This CDR3 is 16 amino acids long. The ends lost 2 bases at V and 9 bases at J; junction bases unmatched: 13. The CDR3 sequence is CASSLQQGARAPTQYF. The CDR3 DNA sequence: TGCGCCAGCAGCTTACAACAGGGGGCGAGAGCCCCAACGCAGTATTTT.

The rearrangement links TRBV3-1 (or the pseudogene TRBV3-2) to TRBJ2-7, with D perhaps TRBD1 (5 bases). The germline V gene has CDR1 LGHDT and CDR2 YNNKEL (reference sequence). V was cut by 2 bases and J by 4 bases, with 18 bases left in between. The CDR3 runs 16 residues. For the CDR3, the DNA is TGTGCCAGCAGCCAAACGAACAGAAGGGGTTTGTACGAGCAGTACTTC. Amino acid sequence: CASSQTNRRGLYEQYF.

J is TRBJ2-1 and V is TRBV2, with 10 bases aligning to TRBD1. CDR3 size: 15 residues. The V and J ends lost 4 bases and 8 bases, in that order; junction bases with no gene match: 8. The germline V gene encodes CDR1 SNHLY and CDR2 FYNNEI. The CDR3 protein is CASSVPGQGSYEQFF. The CDR3 DNA follows: TGTGCCAGCAGTGTTCCGGGACAGGGGTCCTATGAGCAGTTCTTC.

This clone was seen only once. The chain recombines TRBV11-2 with TRBJ2-7, with 9 nucleotides matching TRBD2. CDR1 is SGHAT, CDR2 FQNNGV, per germline. J was trimmed by 0 bases and V by 1 base; bases with no gene match: 7. The CDR3 sequence is 17 residues long. The CDR3 spells CASSLAAGRGGSYEQYV. The DNA for the CDR3 is TGTGCCAGCAGCTTAGCGGCCGGGCGGGGGGGCTCCTACGAGCAGTACGTC.

The J gene is TRBJ1-6, the V gene TRBV2; D gene uncertain. V shed 3 bases and J shed 5 bases, with 5 bases lying between them. The CDR3 is 13 amino acids. CDR1 and CDR2 from the germline V gene are SNHLY and FYNNEI. The CDR3 sequence: CASSERNNSPLHF. CDR3 bases: TGTGCCAGCAGTGAGAGGAATAATTCACCCCTCCACTTT.

The chain couples TRBV7-3 to TRBJ2-1; possibly TRBD1 for D (6 bases). The CDR3 has 18 amino acids. Germline V gene data show CDR1 as SGHTA and CDR2 as FQGTGA. Trimming cost V 2 bases and J 6 bases, with 23 bases left between them. The CDR3 reads CASSLSALGAGVPNEQFF. In nucleotides, the CDR3 is TGTGCCAGCAGCTTATCGGCATTGGGGGCAGGGGTCCCCAATGAGCAGTTCTTC.

The rearrangement uses TRBV7-3 and TRBJ2-6; 10 nucleotides line up with TRBD1. Germline V lookup: CDR1 SGHTA, CDR2 FQGTGA. This CDR3 has 20 residues. V gave up 5 bases and J gave up 0 bases; unmatched junction bases: 13. The CDR3 loop is CASSVDRDRGGLSGANVLTF. The CDR3 DNA is TGTGCCAGCAGCGTAGACCGGGACAGGGGAGGGCTCTCTGGGGCCAACGTCCTGACTTTC.

This sequence joins TRBV28 and TRBJ2-4; tentative D call: TRBD2 (6 bases). There are 13 residues in the CDR3. Per the germline V gene, CDR1 is MDHEN and CDR2 is SYDVKM. V dropped 3 bases and J dropped 6 bases, with 9 bases sitting between them. The CDR3: CASSFPGGNIQYF. CDR3 in DNA: TGTGCCAGCAGTTTTCCCGGGGGAAACATTCAGTACTTC.

A single count supports this clone. The chain couples TRBV4-3 to TRBJ1-6, with unresolved D. There are 15 residues in the CDR3. Trimming shortened V by 0 bases and J by 7 bases, and 10 bases separated the two germline ends. Germline V CDR1 and CDR2: LGHNA, YSLEER. The CDR3: CASSQEWGGNSPLHF. Here the CDR3 DNA reads TGCGCCAGCAGCCAAGAATGGGGAGGGAATTCACCCCTCCACTTT.

J is TRBJ2-7 and V is TRBV28; D perhaps matches TRBD1 (6 bases). Germline assignment: CDR1 MDHEN and CDR2 SYDVKM. This CDR3 region has 13 residues. The V end lost 7 bases, the J end lost 1 base, and 11 bases lay between the germline ends. The DNA for the CDR3 is TGTGCCAGCACCCCAGGACAGTCCTACGAGCAGTACTTC. Translation gives CASTPGQSYEQYF.

This chain joins TRBV30 and TRBJ2-1; possibly TRBD1 for D (5 bases). Trimming left V 2 bases short and J 7 bases short, with 15 bases between. CDR1 GTSNPN and CDR2 SVGIG come from the germline V gene (reference sequence). This CDR3 contains 14 residues. CDR3 residues: CAWSKGVGLNEQFF. The CDR3 DNA sequence: TGTGCCTGGAGTAAAGGGGTCGGGTTGAATGAGCAGTTCTTC.

This clone was seen more than once but under ten times. This chain links TRBV5-4 with TRBJ2-3; D is unresolved. V shed 5 bases and J shed 7 bases, with 14 bases lying between them. The CDR3 has 13 residues. Germline CDR1 is SGHNT and CDR2 is YYREEE (reference sequence). The CDR3 sequence: CASSFSRSNTQYF. The CDR3 DNA reads as TGTGCCAGCAGTTTCTCACGGAGTAATACGCAGTATTTT.

This clone was observed a single time. The chain employs TRBV6-5 and TRBJ2-7; 8 nucleotides agree with TRBD2. The V segment lost 3 bases and the J segment 6 bases; nucleotides outside the gene matches: 7. The CDR3 spans 14 residues. Per germline, CDR1 MNHEY and CDR2 SVGAGI. In DNA form, the CDR3 reads TGTGCCAGCAGTTATGGGCGGGGGGATCGCGAGCAGTACTTC. Protein: CASSYGRGDREQYF.

The V gene is TRBV5-1, the J gene TRBJ1-1; tentatively, D is TRBD1 (6 bases). The CDR3 is made up of 17 amino acids. Germline lookup yields CDR1 SGHRS and CDR2 YFSETQ. V was cut by 0 bases and J by 2 bases, with 17 bases left in between. The CDR3 protein is CASSLGSNWGGNTEAFF. The CDR3 bases are TGCGCCAGCAGCTTGGGTTCGAATTGGGGGGGCAACACTGAAGCTTTCTTT. Filled out from reference TRBV5-1 and TRBJ1-1, the complete variable domain reads KAGVTQTPRYLIKTRGQQVTLSCSPISGHRSVSWYQQTPGQGLQFLFEYFSETQRNKGNFPGRFSGRQFSNSRSEMNVSTLELGDSALYLCASSLGSNWGGNTEAFFGQGTRLTVV.

The chain is built from TRBV7-2 and TRBJ1-6; 9 nucleotides align to TRBD1. The CDR3 extends over 15 amino acids. Per the germline V gene, CDR1 is SGHTA and CDR2 is FQGNSA. Germline trimming cut 6 bases from V and 10 bases from J; bases unmatched to any gene: 10. The CDR3 protein is CASRPPGQGFSPLHF. For the CDR3, the DNA is TGTGCCAGCAGACCTCCGGGACAGGGTTTCTCACCCCTCCACTTT.

The genes are TRBV27 and TRBJ2-3, with 7 bases fitting TRBD1. The V and J ends lost 0 bases and 6 bases, in that order; junction bases with no gene match: 30. The CDR3 runs 23 residues. CDR1 and CDR2 (germline): MNHEY, SMNVEV (reference sequence). DNA of the CDR3: TGTGCCAGCAGTTTATCACTAAAAAACAGGGGTTTCGTCCTTCCTTCCCCCACGGATACGCAGTATTTT. Translated: CASSLSLKNRGFVLPSPTDTQYF.

The V gene is TRBV24-1, the J gene TRBJ2-5, with 8 bases aligning to TRBD1. Germline V CDR1 and CDR2: KGHDR, SFDVKD. The CDR3 is made up of 16 amino acids. Unmatched junction bases numbered 10, after V lost 3 bases and J lost 5 bases. The CDR3 spells CATSDPDRDRVETQYF. CDR3 nucleotides: TGTGCCACCAGTGATCCGGACAGGGATAGGGTCGAGACCCAGTACTTC.

The V and J genes are TRBV6-4 and TRBJ1-2; TRBD1 aligns across 11 bases. V trimming: 7 bases; J trimming: 5 bases; junction bases outside the gene matches: 6. Germline values: CDR1 MRHNA, CDR2 SNTAGT. The CDR3 loop spans 14 amino acids. CDR3 in amino acids: CASNGQGAHYGYTF. CDR3 nucleotides: TGTGCCAGCAACGGACAGGGGGCCCATTATGGCTACACCTTC.

V usage is TRBV5-1 and J usage is TRBJ2-1, with D perhaps TRBD2 (5 bases). The V and J ends lost 2 bases and 10 bases respectively, with 13 bases between them. The CDR3 runs to 13 residues. Germline CDR1 and CDR2: SGHRS and YFSETQ. For the CDR3, the DNA is TGCGCCAGCAGCTTCATCGGGCTAGCCGAGCAGTTCTTC. Translating it yields CASSFIGLAEQFF.

V and J are TRBV19 and TRBJ1-5, with D uncertain. The CDR3 extends over 16 amino acids. CDR1 LNHDA and CDR2 SQIVND come from the germline V gene (reference sequence). Trimming pared 3 bases from V and 0 bases from J, leaving 12 bases between. The CDR3 coding sequence is TGTGCCAGTAGTATCTTGAGCACCTATAGCAATCAGCCCCAGCATTTT. Protein: CASSILSTYSNQPQHF.

The V and J genes are TRBV6-4 and TRBJ1-5; D is undetermined. Deletions cut 8 bases from V and 11 bases from J, with 16 bases between. Germline V gene sequence: CDR1 MRHNA, CDR2 SNTAGT. The CDR3 contains 12 residues. The CDR3 coding sequence is TGTGCCAGCCGTCCTAGGCTGAGGGCCCAGCATTTT. It is translated as CASRPRLRAQHF.

The rearrangement links TRBV19 to TRBJ1-2; a weak D match, TRBD1 (5 bases). The CDR3 spans 13 residues. Trimming shortened V by 3 bases and J by 6 bases, and 11 bases separated the two germline ends. CDR1 and CDR2 from the germline V gene are LNHDA and SQIVND (reference sequence). CDR3 bases: TGTGCCAGTAGTATGGGTCGGGGGGATGGCTACACCTTC. The encoded protein is CASSMGRGDGYTF.

This clone turned up a few times. V usage is TRBV19 and J usage is TRBJ1-1; weak D call: TRBD1 (5 bases). The V end was cut by 5 bases, the J end by 5 bases, with 9 bases between. CDR1 is LNHDA, CDR2 SQIVND, per germline (reference sequence). The CDR3 length is 12 residues. CDR3 DNA sequence: TGTGCCAGTAGTGGGGGGTGGACTGAAGCTTTCTTT. Its translation is CASSGGWTEAFF.